This T cell receptor (beta chain) was sequenced during a study of T-cell reconstitution after alpha-beta-depleted transplantation in children. Unique molecular identifiers were incorporated into the prepared TCRbeta library. TCRdb re-derived calls from the PCR reads in MiXCR, one entry per CDR3 protein. Among about 200,000 distinct CDR3 sequences listed, roughly 6.6% were seen once. The CDR3 covers 21 residues. The ends lost 3 bases at V and 7 bases at J; junction bases unmatched: 23. Per germline, CDR1 MDHEN and CDR2 SYDVKM. This clonotype showed up just a few times. This sample comprised PBMCs, obtained before TCRalphabeta/CD19-depleted stem cell transplant. This clonotype originated in a boy aged 2 to 9 with acute lymphoblastic leukemia, due to receive a stem cell transplant. The V and J genes are TRBV28 and TRBJ2-7; TRBD2 aligns across 14 bases. CDR3 sequence reads: CASSFRWGGLAGVPGRGEQYF. The CDR3 nucleotides are TGTGCCAGCAGTTTCAGGTGGGGGGGACTAGCGGGAGTCCCCGGGCGAGGGGAGCAGTACTTC.